The 19 T cell receptor beta chains reported below all come from one sample, sequenced in a study of PD-1 blockade in classical Hodgkin lymphoma. Profiled with immunoSEQ multiplex PCR; TCRdb holds only in-frame clones, not every one. The table includes 25,000 to 30,000 clones, 60% to 85% detected once. Every patient was affected by relapse after autologous stem cell transplantation, while exposure to brentuximab vedotin was not uniform. Magnetic negative selection was used to purify CD4+ T cells from thawed PBMCs. The sequences come from CD4+ T cells from blood, collected at baseline. Every receptor here comes from a human donor with classical Hodgkin lymphoma.

V usage is TRBV7-2 and J usage is TRBJ2-7; TRBD2 matches at 8 bases. This CDR3 has 16 amino acids. The J segment lost 1 base and the V segment lost 1 base, leaving 6 bases of the junction unmatched. Germline-derived CDR1 and CDR2 are SGHTA and FQGNSA. DNA of the CDR3: TGTGCCAGCAGCTTAGAAGCGGGGGTGCTTTCCTACGAGCAGTACTTC. This sequence encodes CASSLEAGVLSYEQYF.

The V and J genes are TRBV10-2 and TRBJ1-1; a possible D gene is TRBD1 (5 bases). Germline CDR1 reads WSHSY; CDR2 reads SAAADI. The CDR3 runs 12 residues. V lost 7 bases to trimming and J lost 8 bases, with 14 bases between them. The CDR3 is CASKEGTREAFF. CDR3 nucleotide sequence: TGCGCCAGCAAAGAGGGGACTAGGGAAGCTTTCTTT.

The chain recombines TRBV11-2 with TRBJ1-6, with D uncertain. Per the germline V gene, CDR1 is SGHAT and CDR2 is FQNNGV. The CDR3 loop spans 17 amino acids. With 2 bases removed from V and 7 bases from J, the gap between germline ends came to 18 bases. In DNA, the CDR3 is TGTGCCAGCAGCTTAAATGCTTTGGGCACCCAGAATTCACCCCTCCACTTT. The encoded protein is CASSLNALGTQNSPLHF.

The rearrangement joins TRBV6-6 to TRBJ1-1; possible D gene TRBD1, 5 bases. Trimming cost V 2 bases and J 7 bases, with 14 bases left between them. Germline values: CDR1 MNHNY, CDR2 SVGAGI (reference sequence). The CDR3 sequence is 14 residues long. The CDR3 region has the DNA TGTGCCAGCAGTTACGCAGGGATGGGAATTGAAGCTTTCTTT. Residues: CASSYAGMGIEAFF.

The V call is TRBV4-2, the J call TRBJ2-7; D is possibly TRBD1 or TRBD2 (7 bases each). The length of the CDR3 is 16 residues. CDR1 LGHNA and CDR2 YNFKEQ come from the germline V gene. Trimming stripped 0 bases from V and 4 bases from J, with 16 bases between. The CDR3 coding sequence is TGTGCCAGCAGCCAAGATCTGGGAGGGGGCGCTTACGAGCAGTACTTC. Translating it yields CASSQDLGGGAYEQYF.

CDR3 DNA: TGTGCCAGCGGTGCCCGACTAGGCGGGTCCTACGAGCAGTACTTC. Its protein product is CASGARLGGSYEQYF. The gene calls are TRBV4-2 and TRBJ2-7; TRBD2 is a possible D gene (6 bases). The CDR3 covers 15 residues. V lost 8 bases and J 1 base, leaving 18 bases between the germline ends. The germline V gene encodes CDR1 LGHNA and CDR2 YNFKEQ.

The chain combines TRBV20-1 with TRBJ1-2; D is uncertain. Per the germline V gene, CDR1 is DFQATT and CDR2 is SNEGSKA (reference sequence). V was clipped by 4 bases and J by 4 bases, with 7 bases between them. This CDR3 contains 11 residues. CDR3 protein: CSATSSYGYTF. In DNA form, the CDR3 reads TGCAGTGCTACGTCCAGCTATGGCTACACCTTC.

The chain links TRBV25-1 to TRBJ2-5, with 12 bases that match TRBD2. With 5 bases clipped from V and 5 bases from J, the junction kept 9 bases outside the gene matches. The CDR3 sequence is 16 residues long. CDR1 and CDR2 (germline): MGHDK, SYGVNS. The CDR3 sequence: CASSPHRTSGAETQYF. The CDR3 nucleotides read TGTGCCAGCAGTCCCCACCGGACTAGCGGGGCGGAGACCCAGTACTTC. The full variable domain, completed using reference TRBV25-1 and TRBJ2-5, is EADIYQTPRYLVIGTGKKITLECSQTMGHDKMYWYQQDPGMELHLIHYSYGVNSTEKGDLSSESTVSRIRTEHFPLTLESARPSHTSQYLCASSPHRTSGAETQYFGPGTRLLVL.

The chain carries TRBV4-3 and TRBJ1-4; D ambiguous. V was clipped by 0 bases and J by 2 bases, with 7 bases between them. The CDR3 is 15 amino acids. Per the germline V gene, CDR1 is LGHNA and CDR2 is YSLEER. DNA for the CDR3: TGCGCCAGCAGCCAAGAGTCCGGTACTAATGAAAAACTGTTTTTT. Protein: CASSQESGTNEKLFF.

The chain recombines TRBV28 with TRBJ1-1; TRBD1 matches 7 bases. CDR1 and CDR2 from the germline V gene are MDHEN and SYDVKM. J lost 6 bases, V lost 3 bases, and 13 bases had no gene match. The CDR3 has 16 amino acids. CDR3 in DNA: TGTGCCAGCAGTTTTTCCGGGGCAGGGGGTTTCGCTGAAGCTTTCTTT. It specifies CASSFSGAGGFAEAFF.

This clone was found once. V and J are TRBV18 and TRBJ2-5; D may be TRBD2 (6 bases). The germline gives CDR1 KGHSH, CDR2 LQKENI. V lost 2 bases, J lost 5 bases, and 18 bases lay in between. The CDR3 consists of 16 residues. CDR3 in amino acids: CASSPELAGRSETQYF. The CDR3 coding sequence is TGTGCCAGCTCACCAGAACTAGCAGGGAGGAGCGAGACCCAGTACTTC. Drawing the rest from reference TRBV18 and TRBJ2-5, the complete variable domain is NAGVMQNPRHLVRRRGQEARLRCSPMKGHSHVYWYRQLPEEGLKFMVYLQKENIIDESGMPKERFSAEFPKEGPSILRIQQVVRGDSAAYFCASSPELAGRSETQYFGPGTRLLVL.

The V and J genes are TRBV12-5 and TRBJ1-1; TRBD1 is a possible D gene (5 bases). This CDR3 region has 21 residues. Germline V CDR1 and CDR2: LGHNT, FRNRAP. Trimming shortened V by 0 bases and J by 1 base, and 27 bases separated the two germline ends. This CDR3 reads CASGLVVGRHGVGGSNTEAFF. The CDR3 DNA reads TGTGCTAGTGGTTTGGTTGTTGGGAGACACGGGGTTGGGGGATCGAACACTGAAGCTTTCTTT.

The V and J genes are TRBV7-2 and TRBJ2-7, with 8 bases matching TRBD1. This CDR3 has 14 residues. J lost 7 bases, V lost 2 bases, and 7 bases had no gene match. Per germline, CDR1 SGHTA and CDR2 FQGNSA. The CDR3 region has the DNA TGTGCCAGCAGCTTATTGGCCGACAGGGGAGAGCAGTACTTC. It specifies CASSLLADRGEQYF.

V gene TRBV5-5 combines with J gene TRBJ2-1, with 9 bases lining up with TRBD2. The length of the CDR3 is 15 residues. J lost 7 bases, V lost 4 bases, and 9 bases had no gene match. Per the germline V gene, CDR1 is SGHKS and CDR2 is YYEKEE (reference sequence). The CDR3 DNA is TGTGCCAGCAGCCATCCCCTAGCGGGGTGGAATGAGCAGTTCTTC. This encodes CASSHPLAGWNEQFF.

The V gene is TRBV5-8, the J gene TRBJ1-5, with TRBD1 matching over 10 bases. With V trimmed by 4 bases and J by 3 bases, 4 bases remained unmatched. CDR1 and CDR2 from the germline V gene are SGHTS and YDEGEE. The CDR3 sequence is 15 residues long. This CDR3 reads CASSGGTGDNQPQHF. The CDR3 DNA is TGTGCCAGCAGCGGTGGGACAGGGGACAATCAGCCCCAGCATTTT.

This rearrangement joins TRBV15 to TRBJ2-5; 10 bases map to TRBD1. CDR3 size: 16 residues. V lost 2 bases to trimming and J lost 5 bases; unmatched junction nucleotides: 8. Per the germline V gene, CDR1 is LNHNV and CDR2 is YYDKDF (reference sequence). CDR3 sequence: CATSRTKGQGLETQYF. The CDR3 bases are TGTGCCACCAGCAGAACAAAGGGACAGGGGTTGGAGACCCAGTACTTC.

This clone came up once. The gene calls are TRBV18 and TRBJ1-1; 7 bases match TRBD1. Unmatched junction bases numbered 18, after V lost 1 base and J lost 7 bases. This CDR3 is built from 18 residues. Germline V gene sequence: CDR1 KGHSH, CDR2 LQKENI. CDR3 nucleotides: TGTGCCAGCTCACCACGGCCGGGGGACAGCCTGCGGGAGAGTGAAGCTTTCTTT. It specifies CASSPRPGDSLRESEAFF.

The CDR3 DNA reads as TGTGCCAGCAGTTGGGCACGACAAGAGACCCAGTACTTC. Protein product: CASSWARQETQYF. V usage is TRBV11-2 and J usage is TRBJ2-5, with D unclear. The V gene's germline CDR1 is SGHAT and CDR2 FQNNGV. V lost 6 bases to trimming and J lost 2 bases, with 10 bases between them. The CDR3 loop spans 13 amino acids. Based on the CDR3 plus reference TRBV11-2 and TRBJ2-5, the full variable domain is EAGVAQSPRYKIIEKRQSVAFWCNPISGHATLYWYQQILGQGPKLLIQFQNNGVVDDSQLPKDRFSAERLKGVDSTLKIQPAKLEDSAVYLCASSWARQETQYFGPGTRLLVL.

The chain is built from TRBV5-6 and TRBJ1-2; D ambiguous. The germline V gene has CDR1 SGHDT and CDR2 YYEEEE. Trimming left V 4 bases short and J 4 bases short, with 11 bases between. The CDR3 length is 13 residues. The CDR3 region has the DNA TGTGCCAGCAGCGCCGGGAGGTCCTATGGCTACACCTTC. Amino acids: CASSAGRSYGYTF. The complete variable domain, with remaining parts taken from reference TRBV5-6 and TRBJ1-2, reads DAGVTQSPTHLIKTRGQQVTLRCSPKSGHDTVSWYQQALGQGPQFIFQYYEEEERQRGNFPDRFSGHQFPNYSSELNVNALLLGDSALYLCASSAGRSYGYTFGSGTRLTVV.